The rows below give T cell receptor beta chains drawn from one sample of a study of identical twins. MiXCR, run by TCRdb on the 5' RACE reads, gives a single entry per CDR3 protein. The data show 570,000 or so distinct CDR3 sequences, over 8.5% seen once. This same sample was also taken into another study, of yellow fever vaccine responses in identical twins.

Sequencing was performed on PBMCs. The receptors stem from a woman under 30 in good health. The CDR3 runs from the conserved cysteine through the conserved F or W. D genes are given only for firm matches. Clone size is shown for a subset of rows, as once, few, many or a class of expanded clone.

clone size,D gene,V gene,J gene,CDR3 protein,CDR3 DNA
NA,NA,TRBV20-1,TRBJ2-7,CSALNYEQYF,TGCAGTGCTTTGAACTACGAGCAGTACTTC
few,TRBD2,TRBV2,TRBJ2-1,CASVWGRRELAGGLSEQFF,TGTGCCAGCGTTTGGGGCAGACGGGAACTAGCGGGGGGTCTTAGTGAGCAGTTCTTC
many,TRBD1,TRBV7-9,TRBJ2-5,CASSRTGASETQYF,TGTGCCAGCAGCAGGACAGGGGCGTCGGAGACCCAGTACTTC
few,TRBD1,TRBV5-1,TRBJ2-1,CASSTMDRGGRNEQFF,TGCGCCAGCAGCACAATGGACAGGGGAGGAAGGAATGAGCAGTTCTTC
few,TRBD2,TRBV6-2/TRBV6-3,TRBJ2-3,CASSYLMASGRAPDTQYF,TGTGCCAGCAGTTATCTCATGGCTAGCGGGAGAGCCCCAGATACGCAGTATTTT
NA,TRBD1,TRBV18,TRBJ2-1,CASSPQQGGNEQFF,TGTGCCAGCTCACCACAACAGGGGGGAAATGAGCAGTTCTTC
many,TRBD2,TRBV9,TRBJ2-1,CASSVGERGTSGSINGEQFF,TGTGCCAGCAGCGTAGGGGAGAGGGGGACTAGCGGGAGCATTAATGGTGAGCAGTTCTTC
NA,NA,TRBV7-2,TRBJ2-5,CASSQGTERETQYF,TGTGCCAGCAGCCAAGGGACGGAGCGAGAGACCCAGTACTTC
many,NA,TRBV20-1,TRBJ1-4,CSARDRREGEKLFF,TGCAGTGCTAGAGATCGACGGGAAGGTGAAAAACTGTTTTTT
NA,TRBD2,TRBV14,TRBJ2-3,CASSQELAGALGTDTQYF,TGTGCCAGCAGCCAAGAGCTAGCGGGAGCGCTCGGAACAGATACGCAGTATTTT
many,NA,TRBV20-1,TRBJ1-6,CSARSGDYNSPLHF,TGCAGTGCTAGATCAGGGGACTATAATTCACCCCTCCACTTT
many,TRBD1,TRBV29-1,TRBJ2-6,CSVGTGAGANVLTF,TGCAGCGTGGGGACAGGAGCCGGGGCCAACGTCCTGACTTTC
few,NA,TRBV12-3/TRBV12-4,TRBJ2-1,CASSLRGLSNEQFF,TGTGCCAGCAGTTTGCGGGGACTCTCCAATGAGCAGTTCTTC
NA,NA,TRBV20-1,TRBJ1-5,CSAREGWNRPQHF,TGCAGTGCTAGAGAGGGGTGGAACCGTCCCCAGCATTTT
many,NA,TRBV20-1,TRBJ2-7,CSARDSAEPSYEQYF,TGCAGTGCTAGAGATTCGGCTGAACCTTCCTACGAGCAGTACTTC
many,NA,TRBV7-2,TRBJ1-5,CASSPHPPGSQPQHF,TGTGCCAGCAGCCCCCACCCTCCAGGGAGTCAGCCCCAGCATTTT
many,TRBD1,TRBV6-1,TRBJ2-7,CASSTGTGISYEQYF,TGTGCCAGCAGTACCGGGACAGGGATTTCCTACGAGCAGTACTTC
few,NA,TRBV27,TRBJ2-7,CASSLFPTGVLPYEQYF,TGTGCCAGCAGTTTATTCCCGACAGGCGTCTTACCCTACGAGCAGTACTTC
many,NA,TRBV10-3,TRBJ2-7,CAISEVVGAYEQYF,TGTGCCATCAGTGAGGTCGTGGGGGCCTACGAGCAGTACTTC
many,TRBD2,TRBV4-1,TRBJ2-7,CASSPGLAGTYEQYF,TGCGCCAGCAGCCCAGGACTAGCGGGGACTTACGAGCAGTACTTC
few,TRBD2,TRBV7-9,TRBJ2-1,CASSLVGGTNNEQFF,TGTGCCAGCAGCTTAGTTGGTGGGACTAACAATGAGCAGTTCTTC
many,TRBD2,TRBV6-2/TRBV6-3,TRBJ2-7,CASSYGTSGYEQYF,TGTGCCAGCAGTTACGGGACTAGCGGGTACGAGCAGTACTTC
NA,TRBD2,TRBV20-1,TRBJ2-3,CSAGLAGGGDTQYF,TGCAGTGCTGGACTAGCGGGGGGAGGGGATACGCAGTATTTT
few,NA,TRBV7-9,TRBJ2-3,CASSLATNPDTQYF,TGTGCCAGCAGCTTAGCGACTAACCCGGATACGCAGTATTTT
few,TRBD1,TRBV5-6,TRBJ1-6,CASSLAGTGGSPLHF,TGTGCCAGCAGCTTGGCCGGAACAGGGGGGTCACCCCTCCACTTT
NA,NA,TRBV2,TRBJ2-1,CASIRAAEQFF,TGTGCCAGCATAAGGGCCGCGGAGCAGTTCTTC
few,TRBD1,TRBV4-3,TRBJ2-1,CASSQEGPGGENEQFF,TGCGCCAGCAGCCAAGAGGGGCCAGGGGGAGAGAATGAGCAGTTCTTC
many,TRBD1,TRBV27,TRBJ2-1,CASSYGTGGYEQFF,TGTGCCAGCAGTTACGGGACAGGGGGATATGAGCAGTTCTTC
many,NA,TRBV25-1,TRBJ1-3,CASSDGRIGNTIYF,TGTGCCAGCAGTGATGGCAGGATTGGAAACACCATATATTTT
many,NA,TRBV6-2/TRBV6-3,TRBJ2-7,CASSYSRGSSHSYEQYF,TGTGCCAGCAGTTACTCGAGGGGCAGCTCTCACTCCTACGAGCAGTACTTC
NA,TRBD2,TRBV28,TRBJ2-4,CASSRLAGVSENIQYF,TGTGCCAGCAGCCGACTAGCGGGAGTGTCGGAAAACATTCAGTACTTC
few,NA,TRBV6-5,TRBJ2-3,CASSGTTDTQYF,TGTGCCAGCAGTGGGACTACAGATACGCAGTATTTT
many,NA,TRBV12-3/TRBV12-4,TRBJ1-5,CASSFQLGVQPQHF,TGTGCCAGCAGTTTTCAATTAGGGGTTCAGCCCCAGCATTTT
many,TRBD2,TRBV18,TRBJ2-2,CASSRSGGDTGELFF,TGTGCCAGCTCCCGCTCGGGAGGAGACACCGGGGAGCTGTTTTTT
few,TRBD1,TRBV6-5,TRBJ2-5,CASSSSGTGLETQYF,TGTGCCAGCAGTTCTTCCGGGACAGGGTTGGAGACCCAGTACTTC
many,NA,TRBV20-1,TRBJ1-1,CSASRGLTEAFF,TGCAGTGCTAGTCGGGGGCTCACTGAAGCTTTCTTT
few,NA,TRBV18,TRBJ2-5,CASSPSQQETQYF,TGTGCCAGCTCACCTTCACAGCAAGAGACCCAGTACTTC
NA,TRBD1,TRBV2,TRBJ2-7,CASIGFRDRVIYEQYF,TGTGCCAGCATAGGTTTCCGGGACAGGGTAATCTACGAGCAGTACTTC